Listed here are 31 T cell receptor beta chains from one sample, sequenced in a study of blood T cell repertoires in COVID-19. Generated by immunoSEQ multiplex PCR, the TCRdb table keeps only in-frame clones and is missing some. The data contain about 66,000 clones, under 90% of them singletons. Sequencing was done on a sample of peripheral blood. The receptors were gathered from a man aged 55-75 years with acute or convalescent COVID-19.

The V call is TRBV10-2, the J call TRBJ2-3, with D possibly matching TRBD2 (6 bases). The CDR3 loop spans 14 amino acids. Germline V gene data show CDR1 as WSHSY and CDR2 as SAAADI. The V end lost 7 bases, the J end lost 1 base, and 12 bases lay between the germline ends. CDR3: CASKVGGGTDTQYF. The CDR3 nucleotides are TGCGCCAGCAAGGTGGGCGGGGGCACAGATACGCAGTATTTT.

The V call is TRBV7-3, the J call TRBJ2-3, with 9 bases aligning to TRBD1. Per germline, CDR1 SGHTA and CDR2 FQGTGA. The CDR3 has 15 amino acids. The V segment lost 2 bases and the J segment 3 bases; nucleotides outside the gene matches: 3. CDR3 DNA: TGTGCCAGCAGCTTAGGGGACAGGGAGACAGATACGCAGTATTTT. Protein product: CASSLGDRETDTQYF.

V and J are TRBV2 and TRBJ2-1; tentatively, D is TRBD1 (6 bases). The CDR3 covers 13 residues. Germline V gene sequence: CDR1 SNHLY, CDR2 FYNNEI. V lost 10 bases and J lost 5, with 15 bases in between. The DNA of the CDR3 is TGTGCCACAAAACGACAGGCGAACAATGAGCAGTTCTTC. Protein product: CATKRQANNEQFF.

This clone was seen only once. The chain combines TRBV6-6 with TRBJ2-7; 11 nucleotides agree with TRBD1. V shed 5 bases, J shed 2 bases, and the junction held 8 bases outside the gene matches. This CDR3 spans 16 amino acids. CDR1 and CDR2 from the germline V gene are MNHNY and SVGAGI (reference sequence). The CDR3 here is CASSPAGQGETYEQYF. The CDR3 DNA is TGTGCCAGCAGTCCCGCGGGACAGGGGGAAACCTACGAGCAGTACTTC.

The V gene is TRBV5-6, the J gene TRBJ2-7; no clear D gene. This CDR3 has 15 amino acids. Trimming removed 1 base at V and 2 bases at J, with 13 bases between. The germline V gene encodes CDR1 SGHDT and CDR2 YYEEEE. DNA for the CDR3: TGTGCCAGCAGCTTGTGGGCCCGACCCCCCTACGAGCAGTACTTC. This codes for CASSLWARPPYEQYF.

The chain is built from TRBV7-6 and TRBJ2-5, with D possibly TRBD2 on 6 matching bases. The V gene's germline CDR1 is SGHVS and CDR2 FNYEAQ. CDR3 length: 15 amino acids. Trimming took off 0 bases at V and 5 bases at J, with 13 bases between the two ends. This CDR3 reads CASSLALGGSETQYF. As DNA, the CDR3 is TGTGCCAGCAGCTTAGCGTTGGGGGGATCGGAGACCCAGTACTTC.

The rearrangement links TRBV7-2 to TRBJ2-7; 11 bases agree with TRBD2. V was pared by 4 bases and J by 2 bases, with 4 bases of the junction left unmatched. Germline-derived CDR1 and CDR2 are SGHTA and FQGNSA. The CDR3 is 15 amino acids. CDR3 in DNA: TGTGCCAGCAGCTCTTTAGCGGGGGGGACCTACGAGCAGTACTTC. Amino acid sequence: CASSSLAGGTYEQYF.

V gene TRBV6-5 combines with J gene TRBJ1-1; TRBD1 might be the D (6 bases). The CDR3 totals 12 residues. Germline V gene lookup returns CDR1 MNHEY and CDR2 SVGAGI. The CDR3 coding sequence is TGTCCGTCCTGCGACAGGAATAAAAAGGCTTTCTTT. It translates to CPSCDRNKKAFF.

The J gene is TRBJ1-1, the V gene TRBV19, with D unresolved. Germline V gene data show CDR1 as LNHDA and CDR2 as SQIVND (reference sequence). CDR3 size: 15 residues. Trimming pared 6 bases from V and 1 base from J, leaving 15 bases between. This chain's CDR3 is CASSRRAGRNTEAFF. The CDR3 region has the DNA TGTGCCAGTAGCCGCCGGGCTGGGAGGAACACTGAAGCTTTCTTT.

The V gene is TRBV15, the J gene TRBJ2-4; weak D call: TRBD1 (7 bases). In germline, CDR1 is LNHNV, CDR2 YYDKDF (reference sequence). This CDR3 region has 13 residues. Trimming removed 6 bases from V and 4 bases from J, with 10 bases in between. The CDR3 reads CATREGAKNIQYF. The CDR3 nucleotides are TGTGCCACCAGGGAGGGGGCGAAAAACATTCAGTACTTC.

V and J are TRBV5-1 and TRBJ2-7; D call uncertain. Germline V gene data show CDR1 as SGHRS and CDR2 as YFSETQ. V gave up 4 bases and J gave up 2 bases, with 16 bases separating them. The CDR3 spans 15 residues. The CDR3 bases are TGCGCCAGCAGCCCGGTCTCGGGTCCAGCCTACGAGCAGTACTTC. Its protein product is CASSPVSGPAYEQYF. The whole variable domain, filled in from reference TRBV5-1 and TRBJ2-7, reads KAGVTQTPRYLIKTRGQQVTLSCSPISGHRSVSWYQQTPGQGLQFLFEYFSETQRNKGNFPGRFSGRQFSNSRSEMNVSTLELGDSALYLCASSPVSGPAYEQYFGPGTRLTVT.

The chain carries TRBV9 and TRBJ2-1; the D gene is possibly TRBD1 (6 bases). V was clipped by 0 bases and J by 10 bases, with 11 bases between them. Germline CDR1 and CDR2: SGDLS and YYNGEE. The CDR3 contains 13 residues. CDR3 in DNA: TGTGCCAGCAGCGTAGAGGGGGACCGGGAGCAGTTCTTC. It codes for CASSVEGDREQFF.

The chain links TRBV9 to TRBJ1-2; D may be TRBD1 (6 bases). Trimming took off 2 bases at V and 2 bases at J, with 13 bases between the two ends. There are 15 residues in the CDR3. CDR1 is SGDLS, CDR2 YYNGEE, per germline. The CDR3 here is CASSVGAGSNYGYTF. For the CDR3, the DNA is TGTGCCAGCAGCGTGGGGGCAGGGTCCAACTATGGCTACACCTTC. The whole variable domain, filled in from reference TRBV9 and TRBJ1-2, reads DSGVTQTPKHLITATGQRVTLRCSPRSGDLSVYWYQQSLDQGLQFLIQYYNGEERAKGNILERFSAQQFPDLHSELNLSSLELGDSALYFCASSVGAGSNYGYTFGSGTRLTVV.

The J gene is TRBJ2-5, the V gene TRBV27; D unresolved. CDR1 is MNHEY and CDR2 is SMNVEV in the germline V gene (reference sequence). The CDR3 totals 13 residues. V was cut by 5 bases and J by 1 base, with 8 bases left in between. This CDR3 reads CASSPRFQETQYF. The CDR3 DNA follows: TGTGCCAGCAGTCCCAGGTTCCAAGAGACCCAGTACTTC.

A few counts support this clone. This CDR3 reads CSARPGVEAFF. The CDR3 DNA is TGCAGTGCACGACCGGGGGTTGAAGCTTTCTTT. The rearrangement joins TRBV20-1 to TRBJ1-1; the D gene is possibly TRBD1 (5 bases). CDR1 DFQATT and CDR2 SNEGSKA come from the germline V gene (reference sequence). This CDR3 region has 11 residues. V was shortened by 6 bases and J by 7 bases, with 12 bases between the two germline ends.

The chain links TRBV2 to TRBJ2-5; 7 nucleotides match TRBD2. This CDR3 is 14 amino acids long. V was pared by 9 bases and J by 2 bases, with 9 bases of the junction left unmatched. Looked up from germline, CDR1 is SNHLY and CDR2 is FYNNEI. In DNA form, the CDR3 reads TGTGCCAGTGCGGGGGTACGGTTTCAAGAGACCCAGTACTTC. This translates into CASAGVRFQETQYF.

This clone was seen once. V usage is TRBV5-4 and J usage is TRBJ2-1; 9 bases fit TRBD1. The CDR3 totals 15 residues. With 4 bases clipped from V and 6 bases from J, the junction kept 8 bases outside the gene matches. CDR1 is SGHNT, CDR2 YYREEE, per germline (reference sequence). The CDR3 sequence: CASSPGTGKVNEQFF. In DNA form, the CDR3 reads TGTGCCAGCAGCCCCGGGACAGGGAAGGTCAATGAGCAGTTCTTC.

Only one count was recorded for this clone. The V call is TRBV19, the J call TRBJ1-2; no reliable D call. With 5 bases removed from V and 6 bases from J, the gap between germline ends came to 22 bases. This CDR3 contains 16 residues. CDR1 is LNHDA and CDR2 is SQIVND in the germline V gene (reference sequence). CDR3 sequence: CASSLNFPGQSDGYTF. The CDR3 DNA reads as TGTGCCAGTAGTCTCAACTTCCCGGGTCAGTCTGATGGCTACACCTTC.

The CDR3 nucleotides are TGTGCCAGCAGCGTCGGACAGGGAGGCCAGCCCCAGCATTTT. Translating gives CASSVGQGGQPQHF. J is TRBJ1-5 and V is TRBV9; 8 nucleotides line up with TRBD1. J was trimmed by 7 bases and V by 2 bases; bases with no gene match: 5. CDR1 and CDR2 (germline): SGDLS, YYNGEE. This CDR3 spans 14 amino acids.

The chain is built from TRBV6-6 and TRBJ1-5; 11 nucleotides align to TRBD1. The CDR3 contains 15 residues. CDR1 is MNHNY, CDR2 SVGAGI, per germline (reference sequence). With 6 bases clipped from V and 6 bases from J, the junction kept 7 bases outside the gene matches. The CDR3 is CASRSDRGPGQPQHF. CDR3 coding DNA: TGTGCCAGCAGATCGGACAGGGGGCCTGGTCAGCCCCAGCATTTT.

The genes are TRBV24-1 and TRBJ1-5, with D tentatively TRBD1 (5 bases). Germline V gene sequence: CDR1 KGHDR, CDR2 SFDVKD. Trimming shortened V by 3 bases and J by 6 bases, and 11 bases separated the two germline ends. This CDR3 is built from 14 residues. The CDR3 here is CATSDHRLAQPQHF. The CDR3 region has the DNA TGTGCCACCAGTGATCACAGGTTGGCTCAGCCCCAGCATTTT.

The genes are TRBV9 and TRBJ2-3, with 11 bases lining up with TRBD2. Losses at the gene ends were 0 bases for V and 6 bases for J; bases not matched to a gene: 3. This CDR3 contains 15 residues. Germline CDR1 SGDLS, CDR2 YYNGEE. CDR3 loop: CASSVGASGGDTQYF. In DNA, the CDR3 is TGTGCCAGCAGCGTAGGAGCTAGCGGGGGGGATACGCAGTATTTT.

The chain carries TRBV18 and TRBJ1-1; D unclear. V lost 4 bases and J lost 1, with 7 bases in between. Per the germline V gene, CDR1 is KGHSH and CDR2 is LQKENI. There are 13 residues in the CDR3. In DNA form, the CDR3 reads TGTGCCAGCTCACAAATACAGAACACTGAAGCTTTCTTT. It translates to CASSQIQNTEAFF.

The V gene is TRBV2, the J gene TRBJ1-3; no reliable D call. The CDR3 is made up of 11 amino acids. V dropped 2 bases and J dropped 8 bases, with 4 bases sitting between them. Germline CDR1 is SNHLY and CDR2 is FYNNEI. CDR3 loop: CASSERDTIYF. The CDR3 bases are TGTGCCAGCAGTGAACGAGACACCATATATTTT.

This chain connects TRBV10-1 to TRBJ2-1, with 13 bases matching TRBD2. The trim removed 6 bases at V and 6 bases at J, leaving 8 bases unmatched. The CDR3 is 16 residues long. The V gene's germline CDR1 is WNHNN and CDR2 SYGVQD (reference sequence). The DNA for the CDR3 is TGCGCCAGCAGCCCTACTAGCGGGGGGGCCGGCAATGAGCAGTTCTTC. Protein sequence: CASSPTSGGAGNEQFF.

The V gene is TRBV7-2, the J gene TRBJ2-1; D gene ambiguous. This CDR3 is 12 amino acids long. Trimming took 6 bases from V and 10 from J, leaving 13 bases between them. Germline CDR1 is SGHTA and CDR2 is FQGNSA. In nucleotides, the CDR3 is TGTGCCAGCAGTTTCACCCTCGGGGAGCAGTTCTTC. Translated, it gives CASSFTLGEQFF.

The chain links TRBV29-1 to TRBJ1-1; a weak D match, TRBD1 (6 bases). Trimming left V 2 bases short and J 2 bases short, with 9 bases between. CDR1 and CDR2 (germline): SQVTM, ANQGSEA. This CDR3 spans 13 amino acids. This CDR3 reads CSVERDKNTEAFF. The DNA for the CDR3 is TGCAGCGTTGAACGGGACAAAAACACTGAAGCTTTCTTT.

The rearrangement links TRBV18 to TRBJ1-3; D perhaps matches TRBD1 (5 bases). This CDR3 comprises 16 residues. V was cut by 3 bases and J by 2 bases, with 14 bases left in between. Germline assignment: CDR1 KGHSH and CDR2 LQKENI. CDR3: CASSPNEGLTGNTIYF. The CDR3 region has the DNA TGTGCCAGCTCACCGAACGAGGGACTTACTGGAAACACCATATATTTT.

The chain uses TRBV20-1 and TRBJ2-3; 8 nucleotides match TRBD2. This CDR3 spans 14 amino acids. V trimming: 3 bases; J trimming: 0 bases; junction bases outside the gene matches: 2. Germline V gene lookup returns CDR1 DFQATT and CDR2 SNEGSKA (reference sequence). The DNA of the CDR3 is TGCAGTGCTAGTGGCGGGGGGAGCACAGATACGCAGTATTTT. As protein: CSASGGGSTDTQYF.

The V and J genes are TRBV27 and TRBJ2-7; 8 positions agree with TRBD2. Trimming took 4 bases from V and 0 from J; bases not matched to a gene: 2. Germline-derived CDR1 and CDR2 are MNHEY and SMNVEV (reference sequence). This CDR3 has 14 amino acids. The chain's CDR3 is CASSSRGGSYEQYF. In DNA, the CDR3 is TGTGCCAGCAGTTCCCGGGGGGGCTCCTACGAGCAGTACTTC.

The CDR3 loop is CSVGPGDYGYTF. CDR3 in DNA: TGCAGCGTGGGTCCAGGGGACTATGGCTACACCTTC. The rearrangement uses TRBV29-1 and TRBJ1-2; D is possibly TRBD1 (6 bases). CDR3 length: 12 amino acids. Germline values: CDR1 SQVTM, CDR2 ANQGSEA. V was shortened by 6 bases and J by 3 bases, with 11 bases between the two germline ends.